This T cell receptor beta chain was identified during a study of blood T cell repertoires in COVID-19. Profiled with immunoSEQ multiplex PCR; TCRdb holds only in-frame clones, not every one. The table has approximately 270,000 clones, 90% to 95% seen once; the top ten hold 1.2%. Losses at the gene ends were 4 bases for V and 5 bases for J; bases not matched to a gene: 2. In germline, CDR1 is MGHRA, CDR2 YSYEKL. This CDR3 is 14 amino acids long. Material for sequencing was PBMCs or T cells enriched from blood (not recorded which). The TCR sequence derives from a human donor in a cohort exposed to, infected with or recovered from COVID-19 (not recorded which). The donor label of this sample is uncertain. V is TRBV4-1 and J is TRBJ1-6, with 7 positions matching TRBD1. The CDR3 is CASSPQGDNSPLHF. The CDR3 nucleotides are TGCGCCAGCAGCCCCCAGGGGGATAATTCACCCCTCCACTTT.